This T cell receptor (beta chain) was observed in a study of blood T cell repertoires in COVID-19. The wider study: The cDNA or gDNA used as material had been derived from T cells, B-cell-depleted T cells, or PBMCs.

V was clipped by 0 bases and J by 6 bases; unmatched bases: 10. CDR3 length equals 17 residues. CDR1 is LNHNV and CDR2 is YYDKDF in the germline V gene (reference sequence). TCRdb keeps only in-frame clones here, not all; method: immunoSEQ multiplex PCR. The sample contains 200,000 or so clones, around 80% of which appear only once. The genes are TRBV15 and TRBJ2-1; 8 bases line up with TRBD2. The TCR originated in a human donor in a cohort sampled during active COVID-19. The sequenced sample was peripheral blood. The CDR3 sequence is CATSRDGRASGRNEQFF. CDR3 sequence (DNA): TGTGCCACCAGCAGAGATGGTCGGGCTAGCGGGCGCAATGAGCAGTTCTTC. Full variable domain (missing parts from reference TRBV15 and TRBJ2-1): DAMVIQNPRYQVTQFGKPVTLSCSQTLNHNVMYWYQQKSSQAPKLLFHYYDKDFNNEADTPDNFQSRRPNTSFCFLDIRSPGLGDTAMYLCATSRDGRASGRNEQFFGPGTRLTVL.